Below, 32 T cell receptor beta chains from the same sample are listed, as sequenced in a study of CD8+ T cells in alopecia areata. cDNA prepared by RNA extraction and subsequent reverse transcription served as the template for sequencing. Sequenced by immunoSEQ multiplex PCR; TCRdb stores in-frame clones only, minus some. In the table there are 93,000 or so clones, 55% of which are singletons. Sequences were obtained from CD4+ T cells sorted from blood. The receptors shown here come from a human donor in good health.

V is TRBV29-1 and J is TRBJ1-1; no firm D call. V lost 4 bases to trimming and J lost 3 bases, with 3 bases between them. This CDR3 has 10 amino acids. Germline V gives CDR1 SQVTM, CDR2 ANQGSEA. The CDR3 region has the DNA TGCAGCGTTGGCCACACTGAAGCTTTCTTT. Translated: CSVGHTEAFF.

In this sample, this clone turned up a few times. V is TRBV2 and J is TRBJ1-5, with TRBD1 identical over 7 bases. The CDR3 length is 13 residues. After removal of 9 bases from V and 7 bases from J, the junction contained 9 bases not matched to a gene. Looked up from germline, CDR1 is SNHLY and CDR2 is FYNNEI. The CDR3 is CASGGQTSQPQHF. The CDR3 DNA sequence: TGTGCCAGTGGGGGACAGACGTCCCAGCCCCAGCATTTT. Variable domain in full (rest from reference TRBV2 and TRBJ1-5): EPEVTQTPSHQVTQMGQEVILRCVPISNHLYFYWYRQILGQKVEFLVSFYNNEISEKSEIFDDQFSVERPDGSNFTLKIRSTKLEDSAMYFCASGGQTSQPQHFGDGTRLSIL.

The CDR3 DNA sequence: TGCGCCAGCAGCCGCCCGGCAGATACGCAGTATTTT. Its protein is CASSRPADTQYF. The J gene is TRBJ2-3, the V gene TRBV4-1; D unclear. Trimming cost V 4 bases and J 4 bases, with 6 bases left between them. Per germline, CDR1 MGHRA and CDR2 YSYEKL. The CDR3 covers 12 residues.

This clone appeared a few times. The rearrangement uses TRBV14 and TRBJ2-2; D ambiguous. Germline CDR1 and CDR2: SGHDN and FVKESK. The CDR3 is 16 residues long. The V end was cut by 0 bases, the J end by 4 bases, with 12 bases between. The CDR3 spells CASSQEVAVFTGELFF. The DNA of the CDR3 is TGTGCCAGCAGCCAAGAGGTCGCGGTTTTCACCGGGGAGCTGTTTTTT.

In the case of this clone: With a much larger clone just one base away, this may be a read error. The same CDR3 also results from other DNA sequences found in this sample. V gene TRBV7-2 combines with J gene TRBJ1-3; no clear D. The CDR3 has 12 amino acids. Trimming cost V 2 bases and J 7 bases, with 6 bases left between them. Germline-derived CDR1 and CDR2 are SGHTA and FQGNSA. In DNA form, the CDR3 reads TGTGCCAGCAGCTTATATGGTAACACCATATATTTT. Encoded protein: CASSLYGNTIYF.

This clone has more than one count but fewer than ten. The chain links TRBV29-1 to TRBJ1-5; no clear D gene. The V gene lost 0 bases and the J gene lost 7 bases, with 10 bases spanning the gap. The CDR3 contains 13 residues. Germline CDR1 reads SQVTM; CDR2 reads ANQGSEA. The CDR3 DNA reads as TGCAGCGTTGAAGAACCAATAGGGCAGCCCCAGCATTTT. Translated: CSVEEPIGQPQHF.

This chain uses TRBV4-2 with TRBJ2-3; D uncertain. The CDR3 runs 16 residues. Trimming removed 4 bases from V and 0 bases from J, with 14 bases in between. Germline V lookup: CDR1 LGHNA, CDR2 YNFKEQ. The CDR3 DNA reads TGTGCCAGCAGCCCCGGTTTAGCTTCAAGCACAGATACGCAGTATTTT. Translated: CASSPGLASSTDTQYF.

The CDR3 protein is CSVGSDITYEQYF. The CDR3 region has the DNA TGCAGCGTCGGATCGGACATAACCTACGAGCAGTACTTC. This chain connects TRBV29-1 to TRBJ2-7, with D possibly being TRBD1 (5 bases). Trimming removed 6 bases from V and 2 bases from J, with 14 bases in between. CDR3 length: 13 amino acids. Germline V CDR1 and CDR2: SQVTM, ANQGSEA.

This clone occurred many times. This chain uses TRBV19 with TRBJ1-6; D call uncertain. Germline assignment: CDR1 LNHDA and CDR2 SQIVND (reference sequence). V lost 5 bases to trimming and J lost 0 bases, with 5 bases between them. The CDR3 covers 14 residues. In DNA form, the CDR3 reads TGTGCCAGTAGTTTCAGCTCCTATAATTCACCCCTCCACTTT. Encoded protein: CASSFSSYNSPLHF.

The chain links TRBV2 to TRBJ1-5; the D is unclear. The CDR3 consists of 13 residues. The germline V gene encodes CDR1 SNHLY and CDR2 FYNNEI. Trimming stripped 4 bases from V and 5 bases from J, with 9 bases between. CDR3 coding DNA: TGTGCCAGCAGTGGTGAGCTATATCAGCCCCAGCATTTT. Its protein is CASSGELYQPQHF.

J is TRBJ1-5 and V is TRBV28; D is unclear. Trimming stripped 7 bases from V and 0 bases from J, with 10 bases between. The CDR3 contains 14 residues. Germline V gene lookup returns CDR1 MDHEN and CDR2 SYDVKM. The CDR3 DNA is TGTGCCAGCACGGGTGGCAATAGCAATCAGCCCCAGCATTTT. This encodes CASTGGNSNQPQHF.

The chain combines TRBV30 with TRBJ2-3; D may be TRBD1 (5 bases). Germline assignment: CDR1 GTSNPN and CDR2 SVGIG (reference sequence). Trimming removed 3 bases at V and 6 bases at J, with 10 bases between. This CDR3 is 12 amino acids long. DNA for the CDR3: TGTGCCTGGAGCGATCAGGGTGATACGCAGTATTTT. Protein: CAWSDQGDTQYF.

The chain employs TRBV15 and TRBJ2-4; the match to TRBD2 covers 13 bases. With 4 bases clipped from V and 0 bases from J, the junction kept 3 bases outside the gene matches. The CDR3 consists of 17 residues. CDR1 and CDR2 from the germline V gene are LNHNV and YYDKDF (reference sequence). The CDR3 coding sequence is TGTGCCACCAGCACGGGACTAGCGGGGATAGCCAAAAACATTCAGTACTTC. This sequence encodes CATSTGLAGIAKNIQYF.

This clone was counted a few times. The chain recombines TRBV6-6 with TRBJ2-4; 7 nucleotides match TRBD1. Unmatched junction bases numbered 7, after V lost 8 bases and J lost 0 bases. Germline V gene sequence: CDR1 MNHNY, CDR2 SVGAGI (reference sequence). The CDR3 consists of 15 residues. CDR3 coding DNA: TGTGCCAGCCACGGACAGGCCCTAGCCAAAAACATTCAGTACTTC. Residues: CASHGQALAKNIQYF.

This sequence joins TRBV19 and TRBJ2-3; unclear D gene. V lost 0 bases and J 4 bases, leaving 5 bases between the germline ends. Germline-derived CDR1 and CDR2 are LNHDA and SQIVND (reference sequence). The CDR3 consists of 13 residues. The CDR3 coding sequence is TGTGCCAGTAGTATAGACCGGGCAGATACGCAGTATTTT. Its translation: CASSIDRADTQYF.

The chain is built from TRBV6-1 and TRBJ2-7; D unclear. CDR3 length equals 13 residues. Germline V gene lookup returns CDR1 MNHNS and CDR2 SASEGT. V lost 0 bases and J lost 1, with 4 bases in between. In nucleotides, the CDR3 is TGTGCCAGCAGTGAAGCGTGGTCCTACGAGCAGTACTTC. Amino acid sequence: CASSEAWSYEQYF.

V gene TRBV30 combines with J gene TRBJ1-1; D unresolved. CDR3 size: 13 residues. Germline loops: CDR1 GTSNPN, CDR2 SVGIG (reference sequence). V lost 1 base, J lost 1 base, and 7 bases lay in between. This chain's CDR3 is CAWSGNANTEAFF. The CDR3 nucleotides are TGTGCCTGGAGTGGAAACGCGAACACTGAAGCTTTCTTT. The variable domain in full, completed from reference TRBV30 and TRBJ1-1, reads SQTIHQWPATLVQPVGSPLSLECTVEGTSNPNLYWYRQAAGRGLQLLFYSVGIGQISSEVPQNLSASRPQDRQFILSSKKLLLSDSGFYLCAWSGNANTEAFFGQGTRLTVV.

This CDR3 reads CASSLGSSGNTIYF. CDR3 nucleotide sequence: TGCGCCAGCAGCTTGGGGAGCTCTGGAAACACCATATATTTT. The rearrangement joins TRBV5-1 to TRBJ1-3, with D hard to call. CDR1 is SGHRS, CDR2 YFSETQ, per germline. The CDR3 length is 14 residues. Trimming stripped 0 bases from V and 0 bases from J, with 4 bases between.

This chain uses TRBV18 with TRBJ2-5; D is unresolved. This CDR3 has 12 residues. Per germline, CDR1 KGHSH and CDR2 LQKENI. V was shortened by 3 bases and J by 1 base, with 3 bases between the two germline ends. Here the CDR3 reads CASSPRQETQYF. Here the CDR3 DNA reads TGTGCCAGCTCACCGCGCCAAGAGACCCAGTACTTC. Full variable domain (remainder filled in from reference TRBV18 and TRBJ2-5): NAGVMQNPRHLVRRRGQEARLRCSPMKGHSHVYWYRQLPEEGLKFMVYLQKENIIDESGMPKERFSAEFPKEGPSILRIQQVVRGDSAAYFCASSPRQETQYFGPGTRLLVL.

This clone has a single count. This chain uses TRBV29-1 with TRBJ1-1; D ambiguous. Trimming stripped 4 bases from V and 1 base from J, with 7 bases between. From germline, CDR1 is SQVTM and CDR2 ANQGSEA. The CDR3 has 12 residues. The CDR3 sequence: CSVVITNTEAFF. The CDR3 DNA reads TGCAGCGTTGTGATCACGAACACTGAAGCTTTCTTT.

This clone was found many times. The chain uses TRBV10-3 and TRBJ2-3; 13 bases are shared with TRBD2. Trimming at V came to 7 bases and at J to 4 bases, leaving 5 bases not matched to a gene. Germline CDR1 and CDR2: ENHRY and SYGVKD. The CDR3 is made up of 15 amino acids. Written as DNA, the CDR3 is TGTGCCATCAAACGGACTAGCGGGAGATCAGATACGCAGTATTTT. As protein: CAIKRTSGRSDTQYF.

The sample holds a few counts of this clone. The CDR3 reads CASRQGYQGGYTF. CDR3 nucleotides: TGTGCCAGCAGACAGGGATATCAGGGGGGCTACACCTTC. This chain connects TRBV28 to TRBJ1-2, with a possible D match to TRBD1 (6 bases). Germline lookup yields CDR1 MDHEN and CDR2 SYDVKM. The CDR3 is made up of 13 amino acids. Trimming took off 6 bases at V and 8 bases at J, with 16 bases between the two ends.

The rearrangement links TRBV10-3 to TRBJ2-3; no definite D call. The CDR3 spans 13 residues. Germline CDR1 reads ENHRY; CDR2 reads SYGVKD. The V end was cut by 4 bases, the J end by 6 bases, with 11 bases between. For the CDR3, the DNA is TGTGCCATCAGTGCAGCAGGTGCCGATACGCAGTATTTT. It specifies CAISAAGADTQYF.

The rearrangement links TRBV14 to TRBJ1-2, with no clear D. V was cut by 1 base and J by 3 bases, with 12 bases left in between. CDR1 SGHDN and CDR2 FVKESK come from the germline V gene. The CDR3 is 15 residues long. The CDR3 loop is CASSQGGMADYGYTF. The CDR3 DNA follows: TGTGCCAGCAGCCAAGGGGGAATGGCCGACTATGGCTACACCTTC.

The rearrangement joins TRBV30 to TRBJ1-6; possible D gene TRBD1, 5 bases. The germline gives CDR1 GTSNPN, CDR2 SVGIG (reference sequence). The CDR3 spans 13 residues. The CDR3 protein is CACRVGAYSPLHF. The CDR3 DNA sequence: TGTGCGTGTCGGGTAGGGGCTTATTCACCCCTCCACTTT.

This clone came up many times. The CDR3 nucleotides read TGTGCCAGCGCTTGGGGCGGGAGCACAGATACGCAGTATTTT. It codes for CASAWGGSTDTQYF. The J gene is TRBJ2-3, the V gene TRBV5-4, with D perhaps given as TRBD1 or TRBD2 (5 bases each). V was pared by 7 bases and J by 0 bases, with 12 bases between. Germline CDR1 SGHNT, CDR2 YYREEE (reference sequence). This CDR3 is built from 14 residues. The variable domain in full, with the rest retrieved from reference TRBV5-4 and TRBJ2-3, is ETGVTQSPTHLIKTRGQQVTLRCSSQSGHNTVSWYQQALGQGPQFIFQYYREEENGRGNFPPRFSGLQFPNYSSELNVNALELDDSALYLCASAWGGSTDTQYFGPGTRLTVL.

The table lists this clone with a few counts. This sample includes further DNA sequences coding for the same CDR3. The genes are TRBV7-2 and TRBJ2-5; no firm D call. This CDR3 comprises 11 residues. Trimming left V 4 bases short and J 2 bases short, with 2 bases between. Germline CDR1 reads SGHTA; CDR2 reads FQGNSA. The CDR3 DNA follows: TGTGCCAGCAGCTCACAAGAGACCCAGTACTTC. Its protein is CASSSQETQYF.

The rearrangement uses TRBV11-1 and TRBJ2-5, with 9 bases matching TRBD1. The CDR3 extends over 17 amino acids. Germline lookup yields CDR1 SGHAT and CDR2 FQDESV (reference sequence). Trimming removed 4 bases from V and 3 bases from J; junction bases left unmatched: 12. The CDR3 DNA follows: TGTGCCAGCAGCTCCCCCATGACAGGGGGGTTCAAAGAGACCCAGTACTTC. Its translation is CASSSPMTGGFKETQYF. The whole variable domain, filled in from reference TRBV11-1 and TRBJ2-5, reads EAEVAQSPRYKITEKSQAVAFWCDPISGHATLYWYRQILGQGPELLVQFQDESVVDDSQLPKDRFSAERLKGVDSTLKIQPAELGDSAMYLCASSSPMTGGFKETQYFGPGTRLLVL.

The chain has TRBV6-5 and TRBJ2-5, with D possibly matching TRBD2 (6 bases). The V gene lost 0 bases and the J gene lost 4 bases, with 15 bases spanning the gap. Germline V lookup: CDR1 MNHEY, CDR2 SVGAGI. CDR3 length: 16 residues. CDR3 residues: CASSYSKAGSRETQYF. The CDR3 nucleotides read TGTGCCAGCAGTTACTCCAAAGCGGGCTCCAGAGAGACCCAGTACTTC.

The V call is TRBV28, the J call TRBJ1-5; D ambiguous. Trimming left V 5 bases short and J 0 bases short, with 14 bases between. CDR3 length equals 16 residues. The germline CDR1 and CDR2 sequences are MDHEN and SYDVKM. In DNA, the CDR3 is TGTGCCAGCAGTCGCCGACGGACCCCTAGCAATCAGCCCCAGCATTTT. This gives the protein CASSRRRTPSNQPQHF. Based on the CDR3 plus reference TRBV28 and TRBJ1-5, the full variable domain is DVKVTQSSRYLVKRTGEKVFLECVQDMDHENMFWYRQDPGLGLRLIYFSYDVKMKEKGDIPEGYSVSREKKERFSLILESASTNQTSMYLCASSRRRTPSNQPQHFGDGTRLSIL.

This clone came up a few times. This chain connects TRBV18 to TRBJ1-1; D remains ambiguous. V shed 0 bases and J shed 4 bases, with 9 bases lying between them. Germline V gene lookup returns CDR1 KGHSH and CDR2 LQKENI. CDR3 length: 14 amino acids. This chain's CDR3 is CASSPPHVGTEAFF. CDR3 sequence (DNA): TGTGCCAGCTCACCACCCCATGTAGGCACTGAAGCTTTCTTT.

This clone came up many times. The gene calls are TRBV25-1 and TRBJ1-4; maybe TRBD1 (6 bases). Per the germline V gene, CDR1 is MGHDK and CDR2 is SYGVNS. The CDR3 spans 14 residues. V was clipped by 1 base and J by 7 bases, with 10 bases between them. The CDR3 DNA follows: TGTGCCAGCAGTGAATCAGGGGAGGGTGAAAAACTGTTTTTT. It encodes CASSESGEGEKLFF.